What follows describes a single TCR beta chain. What it recognizes is unknown. As to time point: pre-sensitization, week 0. Treatment reported: therapeutic diphenylcyclopropenone sensitization with weekly scalp DPC. Every patch test was put on after a blood sample was taken. Unfractionated whole blood yielded total RNA. The germline gives CDR1 SGHKS, CDR2 YYEKEE (reference sequence). The CDR3 runs 13 residues. Trimming took 7 bases from V and 3 from J, leaving 10 bases between them. The data were obtained in a study of human T cells and chemical hapten exposure. Points from the study as a whole: Significantly greater numbers of large CDR3 similarity clusters came from expanded TCRs than from controls.

TCRdb re-called the RACE reads with MiXCR, one entry per CDR3 protein. The sample carries approximately 260,000 distinct CDR3 sequences, around 7% recorded once. The source of this sequence is a man in his late teens or twenties with alopecia areata. Some clones in this sample may be carry-over from other donors' samples. The sequences come from whole blood, collected in connection with sensitization to the hapten diphenylcyclopropenone (DPC). This chain joins TRBV5-5 and TRBJ1-4; D gene unclear. CDR3 sequence reads: CASGREPNEKLFF. The CDR3 nucleotides read TGTGCCAGCGGTCGGGAGCCTAATGAAAAACTGTTTTTT.